These 18 T cell receptor beta chains originate from one sample sequenced in a study of blood T cell repertoires in COVID-19. Here immunoSEQ multiplex PCR was the method, and the copy in TCRdb shows in-frame clones only, minus some. In the table there are approximately 350,000 clones, 87% of which are singletons. Sequencing used PBMCs or T cells enriched from blood (not recorded which). The receptors were sampled from a woman between 25 and 40 years old who had recovered from COVID-19.

V and J are TRBV5-5 and TRBJ2-7; 10 bases fit TRBD1. V was clipped by 0 bases and J by 3 bases; unmatched bases: 0. CDR3 length: 14 residues. The germline V gene encodes CDR1 SGHKS and CDR2 YYEKEE (reference sequence). This CDR3 reads CASSLGTGGYEQYF. The CDR3 nucleotides read TGTGCCAGCAGCTTGGGGACAGGGGGCTACGAGCAGTACTTC.

Concerning this clone: Additional DNA sequences in this sample encode the identical CDR3. V is TRBV9 and J is TRBJ1-4, with 9 bases fitting TRBD1. With 3 bases clipped from V and 1 base from J, the junction kept 1 base outside the gene matches. This CDR3 region has 15 residues. The germline V gene has CDR1 SGDLS and CDR2 YYNGEE. The CDR3 is CASSAGQGTNEKLFF. The CDR3 DNA follows: TGTGCCAGCAGCGCGGGACAGGGAACTAATGAAAAACTGTTTTTT.

The rearrangement links TRBV28 to TRBJ2-1, with unresolved D. Germline V gene data show CDR1 as MDHEN and CDR2 as SYDVKM. The germline V and J ends were trimmed by 2 bases and 5 bases, with 7 bases remaining between them. The CDR3 spans 13 residues. The CDR3 DNA follows: TGTGCCAGCAGTTTACTATCCAACAATGAGCAGTTCTTC. Translating gives CASSLLSNNEQFF. Using reference TRBV28 and TRBJ2-1 for the parts outside the CDR3, the full variable domain is DVKVTQSSRYLVKRTGEKVFLECVQDMDHENMFWYRQDPGLGLRLIYFSYDVKMKEKGDIPEGYSVSREKKERFSLILESASTNQTSMYLCASSLLSNNEQFFGPGTRLTVL.

This clone has only one observation. This sequence joins TRBV18 and TRBJ2-1, with TRBD2 identical over 10 bases. Germline CDR1 reads KGHSH; CDR2 reads LQKENI. V lost 3 bases, J lost 2 bases, and 1 base stayed unmatched. The CDR3 spans 15 residues. The CDR3, as DNA: TGTGCCAGCTCACCCACTAGCGGGGCCTACAATGAGCAGTTCTTC. It specifies CASSPTSGAYNEQFF. Full variable domain (remainder filled in from reference TRBV18 and TRBJ2-1): NAGVMQNPRHLVRRRGQEARLRCSPMKGHSHVYWYRQLPEEGLKFMVYLQKENIIDESGMPKERFSAEFPKEGPSILRIQQVVRGDSAAYFCASSPTSGAYNEQFFGPGTRLTVL.

This chain joins TRBV29-1 and TRBJ1-4, with D possibly matching TRBD1 (5 bases). In germline, CDR1 is SQVTM, CDR2 ANQGSEA. Deletions cut 5 bases from V and 8 bases from J, with 12 bases between. CDR3 length: 12 residues. For the CDR3, the DNA is TGCAGCGTTTGGACGGGGGGAGAAAAACTGTTTTTT. It translates to CSVWTGGEKLFF.

The J gene is TRBJ2-1, the V gene TRBV7-9; 7 positions agree with TRBD1. CDR1 and CDR2 from the germline V gene are SEHNR and FQNEAQ (reference sequence). The CDR3 is made up of 16 amino acids. V shed 4 bases and J 6 bases; nucleotides not matched to a gene: 12. CDR3 sequence reads: CASSSPGTERANEQFF. The DNA for the CDR3 is TGTGCCAGCAGCTCGCCCGGGACAGAAAGAGCCAATGAGCAGTTCTTC. The entire variable domain, with the rest obtained from reference TRBV7-9 and TRBJ2-1, is as follows: DTGVSQNPRHKITKRGQNVTFRCDPISEHNRLYWYRQTLGQGPEFLTYFQNEAQLEKSRLLSDRFSAERPKGSFSTLEIQRTEQGDSAMYLCASSSPGTERANEQFFGPGTRLTVL.

This clone was observed a single time. Different DNA sequences within this sample yield the same CDR3. This rearrangement joins TRBV5-1 to TRBJ1-1; a possible D gene is TRBD1 (6 bases). Trimming removed 2 bases from V and 4 bases from J, with 12 bases in between. This CDR3 has 14 amino acids. CDR1 is SGHRS, CDR2 YFSETQ, per germline. DNA of the CDR3: TGCGCCAGCAGCTTTGCGGGGGCAGGCACTGAAGCTTTCTTT. Its translation is CASSFAGAGTEAFF.

The rearrangement links TRBV7-2 to TRBJ2-3; 9 bases map to TRBD2. This CDR3 spans 16 amino acids. Trimming took 3 bases from V and 5 from J; bases not matched to a gene: 9. Per germline, CDR1 SGHTA and CDR2 FQGNSA. This CDR3 is CASSFLGGGAVDTQYF. Written as DNA, the CDR3 is TGTGCCAGCAGCTTTCTAGGCGGGGGGGCGGTAGATACGCAGTATTTT.

This chain connects TRBV6-5 to TRBJ2-4; D is possibly TRBD2 (6 bases). The CDR3 runs to 12 residues. Germline V CDR1 and CDR2: MNHEY, SVGAGI. Trimming took off 5 bases at V and 6 bases at J, with 8 bases between the two ends. CDR3 DNA sequence: TGTGCCAGCAGTCAGACTAGAAACATTCAGTACTTC. It encodes CASSQTRNIQYF.

The chain combines TRBV19 with TRBJ1-1, with no clear D. From germline, CDR1 is LNHDA and CDR2 SQIVND (reference sequence). The CDR3 length is 13 residues. The V gene lost 3 bases and the J gene lost 0 bases, with 5 bases spanning the gap. The CDR3 sequence is CASSMSMNTEAFF. Written as DNA, the CDR3 is TGTGCCAGTAGTATGAGCATGAACACTGAAGCTTTCTTT.

V is TRBV3-1 (or the pseudogene TRBV3-2) and J is TRBJ2-3; 10 bases match TRBD1. The germline V gene has CDR1 LGHDT and CDR2 YNNKEL (reference sequence). The CDR3 runs 18 residues. V gave up 2 bases and J gave up 0 bases; unmatched junction bases: 8. CDR3 in amino acids: CASSQLGQGWRSTDTQYF. In DNA form, the CDR3 reads TGTGCCAGCAGCCAACTGGGACAGGGGTGGCGGAGCACAGATACGCAGTATTTT.

This clone was detected only once. The V call is TRBV25-1, the J call TRBJ2-3; the match to TRBD1 covers 9 bases. Germline V gives CDR1 MGHDK, CDR2 SYGVNS. CDR3 size: 15 residues. V shed 3 bases and J 4 bases; nucleotides not matched to a gene: 5. The chain's CDR3 is CASSDRDRESDTQYF. The CDR3, as DNA: TGTGCCAGCAGTGACCGGGACAGGGAATCAGATACGCAGTATTTT.

V is TRBV20-1 and J is TRBJ1-1, with a tentative D call TRBD1 (6 bases). The CDR3 covers 16 residues. Germline CDR1 and CDR2: DFQATT and SNEGSKA (reference sequence). Trimming took off 3 bases at V and 6 bases at J, with 23 bases between the two ends. The CDR3 bases are TGCAGTGCTAGTGAGGCTCCGGACAGATTAGGGCCTGAAGCTTTCTTT. The encoded protein is CSASEAPDRLGPEAFF.

The CDR3 region has the DNA TGTGCCAGCAGCCAAACCGCAGGGTCCCCTAACTATGGCTACACCTTC. Translating gives CASSQTAGSPNYGYTF. V is TRBV28 and J is TRBJ1-2; perhaps TRBD1 as D (5 bases). Per germline, CDR1 MDHEN and CDR2 SYDVKM. V dropped 6 bases and J dropped 0 bases, with 17 bases sitting between them. The CDR3 consists of 16 residues.

In regard to this clone: Other DNA sequences within the sample encode an identical CDR3. The chain combines TRBV7-9 with TRBJ1-2, with 7 bases that match TRBD1. Germline CDR1 is SEHNR and CDR2 is FQNEAQ (reference sequence). V shed 0 bases and J 2 bases; nucleotides not matched to a gene: 0. This CDR3 is 14 amino acids long. DNA for the CDR3: TGTGCCAGCAGCTTAGCGGGACAGAACTATGGCTACACCTTC. Protein: CASSLAGQNYGYTF.

The CDR3 DNA reads TGTGCCAGCAGCCAGACAAGTGGGTTACGAGAGACCCAGTACTTC. Its protein is CASSQTSGLRETQYF. The chain is built from TRBV11-2 and TRBJ2-5; no clear D. Germline CDR1 is SGHAT and CDR2 is FQNNGV. Trimming removed 5 bases at V and 4 bases at J, with 17 bases between. The CDR3 is made up of 15 amino acids. Full variable domain (remainder filled in from reference TRBV11-2 and TRBJ2-5): EAGVAQSPRYKIIEKRQSVAFWCNPISGHATLYWYQQILGQGPKLLIQFQNNGVVDDSQLPKDRFSAERLKGVDSTLKIQPAKLEDSAVYLCASSQTSGLRETQYFGPGTRLLVL.

In its sample, this clone was seen a few times. The chain joins TRBV5-8 to TRBJ2-2, with 8 bases fitting TRBD1. The germline gives CDR1 SGHTS, CDR2 YDEGEE. With V trimmed by 6 bases and J by 7 bases, 11 bases remained unmatched. This CDR3 is built from 15 residues. This CDR3 reads CASTLTGQGGGELFF. The CDR3 DNA sequence: TGTGCCAGCACCCTAACTGGACAGGGCGGCGGGGAGCTGTTTTTT.

The rearrangement joins TRBV27 to TRBJ2-1, with TRBD1 matching over 9 bases. The germline V gene has CDR1 MNHEY and CDR2 SMNVEV (reference sequence). CDR3 length: 15 amino acids. V shed 3 bases, J shed 3 bases, and the junction held 3 bases outside the gene matches. The CDR3 DNA reads as TGTGCCAGCAGTTTCCGGGACAGGGACTACAATGAGCAGTTCTTC. This encodes CASSFRDRDYNEQFF.